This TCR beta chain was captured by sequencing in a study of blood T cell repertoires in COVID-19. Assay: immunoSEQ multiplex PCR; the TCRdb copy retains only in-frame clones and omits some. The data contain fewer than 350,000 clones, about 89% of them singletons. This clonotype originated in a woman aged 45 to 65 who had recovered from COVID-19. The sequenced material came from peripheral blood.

The CDR3 loop reads CASSFGGLGNEKLFF. The DNA of the CDR3 is TGCGCCAGCAGCTTCGGGGGGCTTGGTAATGAAAAACTGTTTTTT. J is TRBJ1-4 and V is TRBV5-1; D possibly corresponds to TRBD1 (6 bases). The CDR3 totals 15 residues. V lost 2 bases, J lost 4 bases, and 12 bases lay in between. Per germline, CDR1 SGHRS and CDR2 YFSETQ.